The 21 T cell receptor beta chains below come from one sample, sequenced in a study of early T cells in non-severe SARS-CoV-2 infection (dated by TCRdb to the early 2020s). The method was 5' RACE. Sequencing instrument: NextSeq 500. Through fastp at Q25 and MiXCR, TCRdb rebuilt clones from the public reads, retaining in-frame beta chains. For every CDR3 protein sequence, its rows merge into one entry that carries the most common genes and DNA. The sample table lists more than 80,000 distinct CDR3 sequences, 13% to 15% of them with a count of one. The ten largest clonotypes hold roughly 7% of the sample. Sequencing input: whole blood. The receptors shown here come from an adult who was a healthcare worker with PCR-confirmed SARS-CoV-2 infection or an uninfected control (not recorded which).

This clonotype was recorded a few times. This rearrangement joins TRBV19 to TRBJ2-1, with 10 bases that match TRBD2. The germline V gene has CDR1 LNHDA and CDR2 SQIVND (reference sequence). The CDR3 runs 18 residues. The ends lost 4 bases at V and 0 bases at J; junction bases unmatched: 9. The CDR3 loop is CASSKPSSGSYSYNEQFF. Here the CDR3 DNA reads TGTGCCAGTAGTAAACCATCTAGCGGGAGTTACTCCTACAATGAGCAGTTCTTC.

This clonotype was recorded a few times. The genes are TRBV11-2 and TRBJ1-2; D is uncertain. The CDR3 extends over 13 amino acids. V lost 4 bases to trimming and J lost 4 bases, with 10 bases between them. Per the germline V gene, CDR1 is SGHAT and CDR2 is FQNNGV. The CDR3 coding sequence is TGTGCCAGCAGCTCGGACTGGGGCTATGGCTACACCTTC. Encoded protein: CASSSDWGYGYTF.

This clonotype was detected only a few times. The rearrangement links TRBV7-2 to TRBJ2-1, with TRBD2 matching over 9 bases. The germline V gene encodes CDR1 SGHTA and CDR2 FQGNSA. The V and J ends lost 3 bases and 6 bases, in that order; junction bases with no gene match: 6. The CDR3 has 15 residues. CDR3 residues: CASSLTSGVLNEQFF. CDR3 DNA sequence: TGTGCCAGCAGCTTGACTAGCGGCGTCCTCAATGAGCAGTTCTTC. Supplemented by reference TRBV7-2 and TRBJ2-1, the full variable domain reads GAGVSQSPSNKVTEKGKDVELRCDPISGHTALYWYRQSLGQGLEFLIYFQGNSAPDKSGLPSDRFSAERTGGSVSTLTIQRTQQEDSAVYLCASSLTSGVLNEQFFGPGTRLTVL.

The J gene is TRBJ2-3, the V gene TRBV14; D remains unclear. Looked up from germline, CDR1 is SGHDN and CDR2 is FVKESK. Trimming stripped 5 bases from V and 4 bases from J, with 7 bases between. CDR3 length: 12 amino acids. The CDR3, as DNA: TGTGCCAGCAGCTTTTATGCAGATACGCAGTATTTT. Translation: CASSFYADTQYF.

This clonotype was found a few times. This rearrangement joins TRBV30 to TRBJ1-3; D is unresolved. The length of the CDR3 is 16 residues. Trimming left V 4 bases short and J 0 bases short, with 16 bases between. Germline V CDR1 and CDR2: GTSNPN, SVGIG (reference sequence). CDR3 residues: CAWTTPRRLSGNTIYF. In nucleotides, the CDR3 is TGTGCCTGGACCACCCCGCGAAGGCTCTCTGGAAACACCATATATTTT.

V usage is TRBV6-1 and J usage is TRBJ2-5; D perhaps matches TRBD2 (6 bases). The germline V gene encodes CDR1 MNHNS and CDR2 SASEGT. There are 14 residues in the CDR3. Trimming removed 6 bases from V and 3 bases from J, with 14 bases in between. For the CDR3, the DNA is TGTGCCAGCAGGAACTACGGGGGAGAAGAGACCCAGTACTTC. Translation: CASRNYGGEETQYF.

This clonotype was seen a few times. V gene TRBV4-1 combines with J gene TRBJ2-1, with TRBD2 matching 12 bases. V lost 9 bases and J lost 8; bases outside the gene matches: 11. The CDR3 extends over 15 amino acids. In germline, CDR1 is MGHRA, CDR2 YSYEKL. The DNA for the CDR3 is TGCGCCAGTACTCTTCTAGCGGGAGGGTTGGATGAGCAGTTCTTC. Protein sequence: CASTLLAGGLDEQFF.

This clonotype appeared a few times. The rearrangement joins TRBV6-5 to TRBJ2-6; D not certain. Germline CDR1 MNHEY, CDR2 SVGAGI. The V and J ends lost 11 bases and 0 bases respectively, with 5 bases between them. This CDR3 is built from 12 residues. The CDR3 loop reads CAVNSGANVLTF. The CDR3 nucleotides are TGTGCCGTTAACTCTGGGGCCAACGTCCTGACTTTC.

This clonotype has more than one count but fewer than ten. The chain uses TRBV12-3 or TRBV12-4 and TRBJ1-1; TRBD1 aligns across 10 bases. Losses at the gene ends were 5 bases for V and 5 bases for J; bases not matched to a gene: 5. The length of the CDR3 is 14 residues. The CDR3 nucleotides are TGTGCCAGCAGTACCCGGACAGGGGGGACTGAAGCTTTCTTT. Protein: CASSTRTGGTEAFF.

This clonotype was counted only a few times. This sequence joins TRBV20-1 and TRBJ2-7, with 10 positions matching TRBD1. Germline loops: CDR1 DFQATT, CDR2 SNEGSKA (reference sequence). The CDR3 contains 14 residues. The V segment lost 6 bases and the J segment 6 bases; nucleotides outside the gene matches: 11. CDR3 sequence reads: CSAPSQDRGREQYF. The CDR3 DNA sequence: TGCAGTGCCCCGTCACAAGACAGGGGGCGCGAGCAGTACTTC.

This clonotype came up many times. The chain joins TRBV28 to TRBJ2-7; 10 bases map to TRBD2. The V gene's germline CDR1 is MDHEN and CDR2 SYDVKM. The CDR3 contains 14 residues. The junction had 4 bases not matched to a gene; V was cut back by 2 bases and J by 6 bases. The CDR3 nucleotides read TGTGCCAGCAGTTTAGGCCTAGCGGGAGTCGAGCAGTACTTC. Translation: CASSLGLAGVEQYF.

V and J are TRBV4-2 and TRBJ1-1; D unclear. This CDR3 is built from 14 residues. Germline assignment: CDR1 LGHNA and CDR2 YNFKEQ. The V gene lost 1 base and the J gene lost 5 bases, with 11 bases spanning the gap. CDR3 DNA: TGTGCCAGCAGCCAAGGACCGATTGAAACTGAAGCTTTCTTT. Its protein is CASSQGPIETEAFF.

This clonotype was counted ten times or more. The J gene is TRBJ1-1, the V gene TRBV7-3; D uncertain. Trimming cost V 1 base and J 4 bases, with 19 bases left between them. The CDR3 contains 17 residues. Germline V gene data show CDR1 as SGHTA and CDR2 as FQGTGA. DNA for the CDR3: TGTGCCAGCAGCTTAATTAGCGTAGGGAATTTCGGCACTGAAGCTTTCTTT. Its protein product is CASSLISVGNFGTEAFF.

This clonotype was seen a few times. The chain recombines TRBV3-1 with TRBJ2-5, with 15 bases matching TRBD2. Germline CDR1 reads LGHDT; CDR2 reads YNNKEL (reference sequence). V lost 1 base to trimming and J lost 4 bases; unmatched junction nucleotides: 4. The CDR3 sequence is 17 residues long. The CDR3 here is CASSQGGLAGGGETQYF. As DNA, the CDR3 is TGTGCCAGCAGCCAAGGGGGACTAGCGGGAGGAGGAGAGACCCAGTACTTC.

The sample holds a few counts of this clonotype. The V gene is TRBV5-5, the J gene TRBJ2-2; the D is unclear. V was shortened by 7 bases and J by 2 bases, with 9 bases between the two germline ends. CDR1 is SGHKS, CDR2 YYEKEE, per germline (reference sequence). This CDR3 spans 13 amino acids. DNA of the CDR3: TGTGCCAGCGGATCCCCTAACACCGGGGAGCTGTTTTTT. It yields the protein CASGSPNTGELFF.

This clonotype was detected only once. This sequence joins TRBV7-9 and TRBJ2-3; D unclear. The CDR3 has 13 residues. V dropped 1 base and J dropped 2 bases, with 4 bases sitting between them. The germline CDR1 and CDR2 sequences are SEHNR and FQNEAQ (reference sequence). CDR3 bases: TGTGCCAGCAGCTTAGTTCTCACAGATACGCAGTATTTT. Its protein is CASSLVLTDTQYF. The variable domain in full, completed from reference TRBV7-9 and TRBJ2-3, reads DTGVSQNPRHKITKRGQNVTFRCDPISEHNRLYWYRQTLGQGPEFLTYFQNEAQLEKSRLLSDRFSAERPKGSFSTLEIQRTEQGDSAMYLCASSLVLTDTQYFGPGTRLTVL.

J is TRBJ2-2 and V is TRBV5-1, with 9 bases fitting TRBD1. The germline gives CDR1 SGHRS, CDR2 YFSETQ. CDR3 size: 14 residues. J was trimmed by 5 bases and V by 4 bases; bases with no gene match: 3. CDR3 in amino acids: CASSLGQGTGELFF. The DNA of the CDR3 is TGCGCCAGCAGCCTAGGACAGGGGACCGGGGAGCTGTTTTTT.

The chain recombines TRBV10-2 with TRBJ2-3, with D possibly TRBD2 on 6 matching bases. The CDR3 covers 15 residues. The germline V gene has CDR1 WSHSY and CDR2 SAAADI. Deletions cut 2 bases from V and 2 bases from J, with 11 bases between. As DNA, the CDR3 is TGCGCCAGCAGTGAGACTAGCCCCAACACAGATACGCAGTATTTT. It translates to CASSETSPNTDTQYF.

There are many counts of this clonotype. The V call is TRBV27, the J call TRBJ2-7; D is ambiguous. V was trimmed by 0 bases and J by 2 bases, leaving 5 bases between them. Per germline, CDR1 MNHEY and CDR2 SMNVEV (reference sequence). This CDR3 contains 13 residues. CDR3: CASSLSIAYEQYF. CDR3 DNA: TGTGCCAGCAGTTTATCTATAGCCTACGAGCAGTACTTC.

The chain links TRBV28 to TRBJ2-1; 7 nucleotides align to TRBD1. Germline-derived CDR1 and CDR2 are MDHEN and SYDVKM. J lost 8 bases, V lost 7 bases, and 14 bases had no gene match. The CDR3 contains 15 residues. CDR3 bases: TGTGCCAGCAACCTTGCCCGACAGGGTCTCGATGAGCAGTTCTTC. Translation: CASNLARQGLDEQFF.

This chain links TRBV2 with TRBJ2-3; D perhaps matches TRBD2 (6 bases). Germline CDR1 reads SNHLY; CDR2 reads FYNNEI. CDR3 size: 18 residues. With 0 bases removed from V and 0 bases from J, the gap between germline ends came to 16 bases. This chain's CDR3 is CASSEALRGGISTDTQYF. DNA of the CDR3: TGTGCCAGCAGTGAAGCGCTTCGTGGCGGGATAAGCACAGATACGCAGTATTTT.